This TCR beta chain was sequenced in a study of Ad26.COV2.S vaccination and SARS-CoV-2 variants. Study background: Among those in the COV1001 Ad26.COV2.S trial arm was the donor.

The CDR3 covers 15 residues. Looked up from germline, CDR1 is KGHDR and CDR2 is SFDVKD. With 4 bases removed from V and 8 bases from J, the gap between germline ends came to 17 bases. Only in-frame clones appear in the TCRdb table, and some are missing; sequencing was by immunoSEQ multiplex PCR. Of under 300,000 clones listed, around 88% were seen once; the top ten hold 2.9%. This clone was seen a few times. Its antigen is not identified. The study's findings and limits: Recipients of either vaccine or placebo displayed similar breadth of non-spike TCRs.

As to treatment: roughly 18 received Ad26.COV2.S at low or high dose, single or two shots; roughly 5 received placebo; per-sample allocation not given. Samples analyzed were those drawn on day 63 after the first vaccine or placebo injection. Immunization relied on an Ad26 vector, which expressed Wuhan-strain SARS-CoV-2 spike. Sample: peripheral blood, taken in a trial of Ad26.COV2.S vaccine versus placebo. The V call is TRBV24-1, the J call TRBJ2-1, with D possibly matching TRBD2 (6 bases). The sequence was collected from a person between 18 and 65 years old who received the Ad26.COV2.S COVID-19 vaccine or a placebo. CDR3 in DNA: TGTGCCACCAGTGAATCGGGGACTCGCTGGGATGAGCAGTTCTTC. It is translated as CATSESGTRWDEQFF.